This passage covers 28 T cell receptor beta chains from one sample sequenced in a study of T cell responses to AZD1222 COVID-19 vaccine. The table came from immunoSEQ multiplex PCR; TCRdb's copy has only in-frame clones and leaves some out. This table has 140,000 to 150,000 clones, more than 85% appearing once. The source was peripheral blood, collected after recovery from COVID-19. These receptor sequences come from an adult who had recovered from COVID-19.

The DNA for the CDR3 is TGCGCCAGCAGCTGGGCCGGCAGGGGGTTTAATGAAAAACTGTTTTTT. As protein: CASSWAGRGFNEKLFF. The chain has TRBV5-1 and TRBJ1-4, with 7 bases identical to TRBD1. V shed 3 bases, J shed 4 bases, and the junction held 9 bases outside the gene matches. Germline CDR1 is SGHRS and CDR2 is YFSETQ. The CDR3 is 16 residues long.

This sequence joins TRBV3-1 (or the pseudogene TRBV3-2) and TRBJ1-2, with D possibly TRBD1 on 6 matching bases. CDR3 length equals 15 residues. Trimming removed 2 bases at V and 4 bases at J, with 14 bases between. CDR1 and CDR2 (germline): LGHDT, YNNKEL (reference sequence). This chain's CDR3 is CASSQWGLMGYGYTF. The DNA of the CDR3 is TGTGCCAGCAGCCAATGGGGGCTGATGGGCTATGGCTACACCTTC.

The J gene is TRBJ1-3, the V gene TRBV30; a weak D match, TRBD1 (5 bases). V lost 2 bases and J lost 7, with 15 bases in between. The CDR3 is 14 residues long. Germline CDR1 GTSNPN, CDR2 SVGIG (reference sequence). CDR3 coding DNA: TGTGCCTGGAGTAGACAGTTACAAGGGAACACCATATATTTT. Translation gives CAWSRQLQGNTIYF.

This rearrangement joins TRBV7-9 to TRBJ1-3, with D maybe TRBD1 (5 bases). V lost 0 bases and J 5 bases, leaving 11 bases between the germline ends. This CDR3 is built from 15 residues. Germline V gene sequence: CDR1 SEHNR, CDR2 FQNEAQ (reference sequence). CDR3 region: CASSLASRARNTIYF. CDR3 nucleotide sequence: TGTGCCAGCAGCTTAGCGTCCAGGGCTAGAAACACCATATATTTT.

This rearrangement joins TRBV19 to TRBJ2-4; D could derive from TRBD1 or TRBD2 (5 bases each). Looked up from germline, CDR1 is LNHDA and CDR2 is SQIVND (reference sequence). The CDR3 sequence is 13 residues long. V gave up 5 bases and J gave up 4 bases, with 9 bases separating them. In DNA, the CDR3 is TGTGCCAGTAGTTGGGACGGTAAAAACATTCAGTACTTC. Amino acid sequence: CASSWDGKNIQYF.

The DNA of the CDR3 is TGCGCCAGCAGCAACTACGGGACAGGGGAAGGAAGAAACTATGGCTACACCTTC. Translation: CASSNYGTGEGRNYGYTF. The J gene is TRBJ1-2, the V gene TRBV5-1, with 10 bases fitting TRBD1. Germline-derived CDR1 and CDR2 are SGHRS and YFSETQ. The length of the CDR3 is 18 residues. V lost 4 bases, J lost 2 bases, and 14 bases stayed unmatched.

This rearrangement joins TRBV14 to TRBJ1-1; no clear D. This CDR3 has 17 residues. V gave up 5 bases and J gave up 0 bases, with 19 bases separating them. Germline V gives CDR1 SGHDN, CDR2 FVKESK. CDR3 residues: CASSARYGRDVNTEAFF. CDR3 DNA: TGTGCCAGCAGCGCAAGATATGGGAGAGACGTGAACACTGAAGCTTTCTTT.

This chain links TRBV4-1 with TRBJ2-3; 12 bases align to TRBD2. V lost 4 bases, J lost 2 bases, and 7 bases stayed unmatched. Germline V gene data show CDR1 as MGHRA and CDR2 as YSYEKL. The CDR3 consists of 17 residues. Written as DNA, the CDR3 is TGCGCCAGCAGCCCTAGCGGGAGGGCCCTGGTCACAGATACGCAGTATTTT. Protein: CASSPSGRALVTDTQYF.

V is TRBV6-5 and J is TRBJ2-7, with 11 positions matching TRBD1. The germline gives CDR1 MNHEY, CDR2 SVGAGI. With 0 bases clipped from V and 5 bases from J, the junction kept 3 bases outside the gene matches. The CDR3 loop spans 15 amino acids. The CDR3 bases are TGTGCCAGCAGTTACTCGAGGACAGGGGGCGACGAGCAGTACTTC. It translates to CASSYSRTGGDEQYF.

The count of this clone is one. This chain uses TRBV4-1 with TRBJ1-5, with D uncertain. V was cut by 4 bases and J by 0 bases, with 13 bases left in between. The CDR3 is 16 residues long. From germline, CDR1 is MGHRA and CDR2 YSYEKL. CDR3 in amino acids: CASSPAQTASNQPQHF. The CDR3 coding sequence is TGCGCCAGCAGCCCGGCCCAAACGGCTAGCAATCAGCCCCAGCATTTT.

The rearrangement joins TRBV7-9 to TRBJ1-1; perhaps TRBD1 as D (5 bases). Germline assignment: CDR1 SEHNR and CDR2 FQNEAQ (reference sequence). The CDR3 sequence is 13 residues long. V lost 3 bases and J lost 4, with 9 bases in between. The CDR3, as DNA: TGTGCCAGCAGCTTGGGGGACGGCACTGAAGCTTTCTTT. It translates to CASSLGDGTEAFF. Using reference TRBV7-9 and TRBJ1-1 for the parts outside the CDR3, the full variable domain is DTGVSQNPRHKITKRGQNVTFRCDPISEHNRLYWYRQTLGQGPEFLTYFQNEAQLEKSRLLSDRFSAERPKGSFSTLEIQRTEQGDSAMYLCASSLGDGTEAFFGQGTRLTVV.

The rearrangement uses TRBV27 and TRBJ1-6; 9 nucleotides line up with TRBD1. With 5 bases clipped from V and 7 bases from J, the junction kept 6 bases outside the gene matches. The germline V gene encodes CDR1 MNHEY and CDR2 SMNVEV (reference sequence). This CDR3 spans 15 amino acids. The chain's CDR3 is CASSGLDRGNSPLHF. The DNA for the CDR3 is TGTGCCAGCAGTGGATTGGACAGGGGAAATTCACCCCTCCACTTT.

The genes are TRBV5-6 and TRBJ1-6; D unresolved. The CDR3 length is 12 residues. V dropped 4 bases and J dropped 3 bases, with 2 bases sitting between them. CDR1 is SGHDT and CDR2 is YYEEEE in the germline V gene. In DNA form, the CDR3 reads TGTGCCAGCAGCCACTATAATTCACCCCTCCACTTT. It is translated as CASSHYNSPLHF.

This chain joins TRBV5-1 and TRBJ1-2; possible D gene TRBD1, 6 bases. Trimming stripped 6 bases from V and 0 bases from J, with 18 bases between. This CDR3 is 16 amino acids long. CDR1 SGHRS and CDR2 YFSETQ come from the germline V gene. The CDR3, as DNA: TGCGCCAGCACCCCAACCCCGGGACAAACTAACTATGGCTACACCTTC. Its translation: CASTPTPGQTNYGYTF.

The chain couples TRBV5-5 to TRBJ2-7; 10 positions match TRBD2. After removal of 4 bases from V and 4 bases from J, the junction contained 8 bases not matched to a gene. The CDR3 totals 15 residues. Germline CDR1 reads SGHKS; CDR2 reads YYEKEE (reference sequence). The CDR3 sequence is CASSLSLAGKYEQYF. For the CDR3, the DNA is TGTGCCAGCAGCCTTTCACTAGCGGGAAAGTACGAGCAGTACTTC.

J is TRBJ1-3 and V is TRBV10-3; D is perhaps TRBD1 (6 bases). Germline CDR1 reads ENHRY; CDR2 reads SYGVKD. Trimming removed 3 bases from V and 0 bases from J, with 12 bases in between. This CDR3 has 16 amino acids. The CDR3 DNA follows: TGTGCCATCAGTGATGACAGGCGAGTCTCTGGAAACACCATATATTTT. Translated, it gives CAISDDRRVSGNTIYF.

The chain employs TRBV9 and TRBJ2-7; 9 bases map to TRBD1. The CDR3 is 15 residues long. Germline V gene data show CDR1 as SGDLS and CDR2 as YYNGEE. Germline trimming cut 0 bases from V and 4 bases from J; bases unmatched to any gene: 5. CDR3 DNA: TGTGCCAGCAGCGTAGCCGGGACAGGGATGTACGAGCAGTACTTC. It encodes CASSVAGTGMYEQYF.

This chain links TRBV11-1 with TRBJ2-3; D might be TRBD1 or TRBD2, each matching 5 bases. CDR3 length: 14 residues. Between the trimmed V and J ends, which lost 6 bases and 2 bases, there was a span of 12 bases. Germline CDR1 reads SGHAT; CDR2 reads FQDESV (reference sequence). This CDR3 reads CASSFGGFTDTQYF. CDR3 coding DNA: TGTGCCAGCAGTTTTGGGGGATTCACAGATACGCAGTATTTT. Supplemented by reference TRBV11-1 and TRBJ2-3, the full variable domain reads EAEVAQSPRYKITEKSQAVAFWCDPISGHATLYWYRQILGQGPELLVQFQDESVVDDSQLPKDRFSAERLKGVDSTLKIQPAELGDSAMYLCASSFGGFTDTQYFGPGTRLTVL.

As regards this clone: One end of the junction fails to match germline, which may point to a read error. The chain couples TRBV3-1 (or the pseudogene TRBV3-2) to TRBJ2-7; D gene ambiguous. CDR1 and CDR2 (germline): LGHDT, YNNKEL (reference sequence). CDR3 length equals 15 residues. The CDR3, as DNA: TGTGACAGCAGTCTCACTATGCGGACCTCCTACGAGCAGTACTTC. This translates into CDSSLTMRTSYEQYF.

This sequence joins TRBV28 and TRBJ1-1; the D gene is possibly TRBD1 (5 bases). The germline gives CDR1 MDHEN, CDR2 SYDVKM. Trimming removed 4 bases from V and 0 bases from J, with 15 bases in between. This CDR3 comprises 16 residues. CDR3 DNA sequence: TGTGCCAGCAGTTGGATGATGACGGACATGAACACTGAAGCTTTCTTT. It is translated as CASSWMMTDMNTEAFF.

This chain joins TRBV5-1 and TRBJ1-2; possible D gene TRBD1, 6 bases. Looked up from germline, CDR1 is SGHRS and CDR2 is YFSETQ. The CDR3 runs to 15 residues. Trimming took 0 bases from V and 4 from J, leaving 13 bases between them. CDR3 nucleotides: TGCGCCAGCAGCTTGGATGGGGGCGTGGGCTATGGCTACACCTTC. Amino acid sequence: CASSLDGGVGYGYTF.

This clone appeared once. V gene TRBV5-1 combines with J gene TRBJ2-5; 11 nucleotides match TRBD2. This CDR3 is 15 amino acids long. The trim removed 5 bases at V and 5 bases at J, leaving 8 bases unmatched. Germline V gene data show CDR1 as SGHRS and CDR2 as YFSETQ. The CDR3 sequence: CASRPLAGGRETQYF. The CDR3 region has the DNA TGCGCCAGCAGACCCCTAGCGGGAGGAAGGGAGACCCAGTACTTC. The whole variable domain, filled in from reference TRBV5-1 and TRBJ2-5, reads KAGVTQTPRYLIKTRGQQVTLSCSPISGHRSVSWYQQTPGQGLQFLFEYFSETQRNKGNFPGRFSGRQFSNSRSEMNVSTLELGDSALYLCASRPLAGGRETQYFGPGTRLLVL.

The CDR3 sequence: CASSLAGRGGNEQFF. The CDR3 DNA sequence: TGTGCCAGCAGCTTAGCAGGCAGGGGTGGCAATGAGCAGTTCTTC. The chain links TRBV7-6 to TRBJ2-1; weak D call: TRBD1 (6 bases). This CDR3 contains 15 residues. Per the germline V gene, CDR1 is SGHVS and CDR2 is FNYEAQ. V was trimmed by 0 bases and J by 6 bases, leaving 12 bases between them.

The chain has TRBV2 and TRBJ1-2; 7 bases fit TRBD1. The CDR3 extends over 17 amino acids. CDR1 and CDR2 (germline): SNHLY, FYNNEI. Trimming at V came to 4 bases and at J to 2 bases, leaving 13 bases not matched to a gene. In DNA form, the CDR3 reads TGTGCCAGCAGTGTGGTCGGACAGGACATTTCCAACTATGGCTACACCTTC. This codes for CASSVVGQDISNYGYTF.

The chain combines TRBV10-1 with TRBJ1-5; maybe TRBD1 (5 bases). The CDR3 spans 16 residues. Germline CDR1 WNHNN, CDR2 SYGVQD (reference sequence). V lost 7 bases, J lost 3 bases, and 19 bases lay in between. DNA of the CDR3: TGCGCCAGCATACTTATTCCAGGGAGGTACAATCAGCCCCAGCATTTT. Amino acids: CASILIPGRYNQPQHF.

This clone was counted once. This chain uses TRBV5-1 with TRBJ1-1; 7 bases fit TRBD1. This CDR3 is 15 amino acids long. Germline V gene sequence: CDR1 SGHRS, CDR2 YFSETQ. The trim removed 4 bases at V and 5 bases at J, leaving 11 bases unmatched. The CDR3 nucleotides read TGCGCCAGCAGCACGGGACAGCCCGCGTATACTGAAGCTTTCTTT. Residues: CASSTGQPAYTEAFF.

The rearrangement uses TRBV29-1 and TRBJ2-7; unclear D gene. Trimming cost V 4 bases and J 1 base, with 8 bases left between them. This CDR3 is built from 12 residues. Germline-derived CDR1 and CDR2 are SQVTM and ANQGSEA. Here the CDR3 reads CSVVYGSYEQYF. As DNA, the CDR3 is TGCAGCGTTGTATACGGGTCCTACGAGCAGTACTTC.

This chain joins TRBV28 and TRBJ1-5; TRBD1 is a possible D gene (5 bases). V was trimmed by 7 bases and J by 1 base, leaving 8 bases between them. This CDR3 spans 13 amino acids. Germline V CDR1 and CDR2: MDHEN, SYDVKM. In nucleotides, the CDR3 is TGTGCCAGCACGGGGCGGAGCAATCAGCCCCAGCATTTT. This gives the protein CASTGRSNQPQHF.